The clone carrying this T cell receptor beta chain was recorded many times. Its specificity is not known. V gave up 0 bases and J gave up 16 bases, with 16 bases separating them. CDR1 is MGHRA, CDR2 YSYEKL, per germline. There are 14 residues in the CDR3. Assembly of TCR beta libraries relied on iRepertoire HTBI primers together with Arm-PCR of CDR3 regions. Using its own MiXCR run on the multiplex PCR reads, TCRdb lists one record per CDR3 protein. The sample includes hundreds of thousands of distinct CDR3 sequences, 15% of them seen just once. The time point: newly diagnosed GD, antithyroid drugs for less than 3 months. PBMC RNA served as the TCR library source. This sample was taken from a study of regulatory T cells in long-lasting Graves disease. Study results and caveats: In persistent patients, shared public clonotypes (around 2,500) outnumbered those in new patients (around 1,000).

The TCR comes from a female donor with Graves disease. The specimen was peripheral blood mononuclear cells (PBMCs), collected at new diagnosis, from a patient treated with antithyroid drugs. The rearrangement links TRBV4-1 to TRBJ1-6; D is ambiguous. In nucleotides, the CDR3 is TGCGCCAGCAGCCAAGAAGTAACCGGTGGAAGACTCCACTTT. This sequence encodes CASSQEVTGGRLHF.